Presented here are 6 T cell receptor beta chains from one specimen sequenced in a study of cytomegalovirus exposure and HLA in healthy donors. TCRdb's table, derived via immunoSEQ multiplex PCR, lists solely in-frame clones and lacks some. This sample has hundreds of thousands of clones, with roughly 90% found just once. Input material: PBMCs. Source of these receptors: a woman younger than 30 in good health and CMV-seronegative.

The chain carries TRBV28 and TRBJ1-3; no clear D gene. The germline gives CDR1 MDHEN, CDR2 SYDVKM. Trimming stripped 6 bases from V and 0 bases from J, with 6 bases between. There are 13 residues in the CDR3. The CDR3 region is CASSAASGNTIYF. DNA for the CDR3: TGTGCCAGCAGCGCGGCCTCTGGAAACACCATATATTTT.

The genes are TRBV29-1 and TRBJ2-7, with D tentatively TRBD2 (5 bases). Trimming removed 4 bases from V and 0 bases from J, with 10 bases in between. This CDR3 comprises 13 residues. Germline V gene data show CDR1 as SQVTM and CDR2 as ANQGSEA. The CDR3 protein is CSVVGLFSYEQYF. The CDR3 bases are TGCAGCGTTGTTGGACTCTTCTCCTACGAGCAGTACTTC.

The V and J genes are TRBV6-1 and TRBJ1-6; the D is unclear. This CDR3 is 15 amino acids long. Per germline, CDR1 MNHNS and CDR2 SASEGT. V lost 4 bases, J lost 4 bases, and 11 bases lay in between. The CDR3 here is CASSGPEGYNSPLHF. The CDR3 DNA is TGTGCCAGCAGTGGGCCAGAGGGATATAATTCACCCCTCCACTTT.

V usage is TRBV19 and J usage is TRBJ2-7, with a tentative D call TRBD2 (5 bases). The CDR3 is made up of 11 amino acids. V was pared by 8 bases and J by 0 bases, with 5 bases between. Germline CDR1 is LNHDA and CDR2 is SQIVND (reference sequence). CDR3 region: CASGGSYEQYF. CDR3 sequence (DNA): TGTGCCAGTGGAGGCTCCTACGAGCAGTACTTC.

This sequence joins TRBV5-6 and TRBJ2-7; a weak D match, TRBD2 (6 bases). CDR1 and CDR2 from the germline V gene are SGHDT and YYEEEE. V lost 4 bases to trimming and J lost 1 base, with 15 bases between them. This CDR3 is built from 15 residues. Written as DNA, the CDR3 is TGTGCCAGCAGCGGCGGGACGGATCCATCCTACGAGCAGTACTTC. This codes for CASSGGTDPSYEQYF.

J is TRBJ2-2 and V is TRBV27; TRBD2 agrees at 9 bases. V was clipped by 7 bases and J by 7 bases; unmatched bases: 10. CDR1 and CDR2 (germline): MNHEY, SMNVEV (reference sequence). The CDR3 has 15 residues. CDR3 residues: CASTPLAGNFGELFF. CDR3 nucleotides: TGTGCCAGCACCCCCCTAGCGGGAAACTTCGGGGAGCTGTTTTTT.